This paragraph reports one TCR beta chain. This sample stems from a study of blood T cells in healthy people across ages. CDR3 length: 17 residues. Germline CDR1 reads SGHTA; CDR2 reads FQGNSA. With 2 bases clipped from V and 5 bases from J, the junction kept 12 bases outside the gene matches. A second PCR of about 6 to 11 cycles used a sample-barcoded 5' primer and a J-beta primer mix. CDR3-containing paired-end reads numbering at least 2.5 million came from each sample. One entry per CDR3 protein, called by TCRdb with MiXCR from the 5' RACE reads. The sample gives 1.5 million to 2 million distinct CDR3 sequences, over 25% of which show up once; roughly 8% is in the top ten.

This clonotype was obtained from a woman aged 25 to 39 in good health. Input material: blood. The chain uses TRBV7-2 and TRBJ2-3, with 8 bases matching TRBD1. The CDR3 DNA reads as TGTGCCAGCAGCTTACACTCCGGTACAGGGGGAAAAGATACGCAGTATTTT. It specifies CASSLHSGTGGKDTQYF.